This TCR beta chain was sequenced during a study of CD8 T cells in ankylosing spondylitis. Study-level findings and limits: Disease-linked clones reportedly concentrated significantly in matched ankylosing spondylitis synovial fluid.

This clonotype has ten or more counts. What it binds is unknown. Generation of TCR beta libraries employed quantitative 5'-RACE incorporating molecular barcodes. Each CDR3 protein gets one entry after TCRdb re-called the 5' RACE reads with MiXCR. This repertoire shows approximately 260,000 distinct CDR3 sequences, 8% to 9.5% found once; its top ten account for approximately 6.2%. Germline V gene lookup returns CDR1 SQVTM and CDR2 ANQGSEA. V lost 7 bases to trimming and J lost 0 bases; unmatched junction nucleotides: 9. The CDR3 is 14 residues long. The V and J genes are TRBV29-1 and TRBJ2-7; 7 bases fit TRBD2. The receptor was isolated from a male donor with ankylosing spondylitis or in good health (not recorded which). The sequenced material came from blood, either unsorted or a sorted T cell fraction (not recorded which). The CDR3 protein is CSANWRETSYEQYF. CDR3 nucleotides: TGCAGCGCCAATTGGCGGGAGACCTCCTACGAGCAGTACTTC.